Listed here are 29 T cell receptor beta chains from one sample, sequenced in a study of CD8+CD57+ T cells in acquired aplastic anemia. Sequencing was done on patients that had shown CD8+CD57+ cell expansion by flow cytometry. Using genomic DNA as the template, TCR beta VDJ and CDR3 profiling was carried out. TCRdb reanalysed the reads using MiXCR and keeps one entry per CDR3 protein. This sample has 200,000 or so distinct CDR3 sequences; 50% to 70% occur once, and the top ten carry around 50%. Sequencing was carried out using sorted CD4+, CD8+, or CD8+CD57+ T cells (not recorded which) from PBMCs. The origin of the receptors is a human donor with aplastic anemia.

Comment on this clonotype: As the CDR3 is not closed by the conserved phenylalanine or tryptophan, this likely results from a read error. The chain couples TRBV7-6 to TRBJ2-5; TRBD1 aligns across 7 bases. The CDR3 totals 15 residues. Germline V gene sequence: CDR1 SGHVS, CDR2 FNYEAQ. The CDR3 reads CASSQGGQRQETQYS. Written as DNA, the CDR3 is TGCGCCAGCAGCCAAGGGGGACAGAGACAAGAGACCCAGTACTCC.

This clonotype was recorded a few times. The chain joins TRBV25-1 to TRBJ2-7; D gene unclear. Between the trimmed V and J ends, which lost 1 base and 0 bases, there was a span of 7 bases. The CDR3 loop spans 14 amino acids. CDR1 and CDR2 from the germline V gene are MGHDK and SYGVNS. Here the CDR3 reads CASSELADSYEQYF. The CDR3 region has the DNA TGTGCCAGCAGTGAATTGGCAGACTCCTACGAGCAGTACTTC.

The J gene is TRBJ1-6, the V gene TRBV5-5; 9 bases match TRBD1. V lost 0 bases to trimming and J lost 9 bases; unmatched junction nucleotides: 10. The germline V gene has CDR1 SGHKS and CDR2 YYEKEE (reference sequence). The CDR3 loop spans 17 amino acids. CDR3 in amino acids: CASSLGPGTGTGSPLHF. CDR3 DNA sequence: TGTGCCAGCAGCTTGGGTCCCGGGACAGGGACGGGTTCACCCCTCCACTTT.

This clonotype came up many times. V gene TRBV4-1 combines with J gene TRBJ2-7, with D perhaps being TRBD1 or TRBD2 (6 bases each). The CDR3 is 15 amino acids. CDR1 and CDR2 from the germline V gene are MGHRA and YSYEKL. The V end was cut by 0 bases, the J end by 0 bases, with 9 bases between. The chain's CDR3 is CASSQEGGASYEQYF. CDR3 in DNA: TGCGCCAGCAGCCAAGAGGGGGGCGCCTCCTACGAGCAGTACTTC.

With respect to this clonotype: A junction boundary mismatches the germline segment, possibly from a read error. J is TRBJ2-3 and V is TRBV24-1; TRBD2 matches 9 bases. CDR1 is KGHDR and CDR2 is SFDVKD in the germline V gene. The CDR3 is made up of 17 amino acids. CDR3 in amino acids: CATSAPGRGLARDMQYF. CDR3 in DNA: TGTGCCACCAGTGCCCCAGGGAGGGGACTAGCACGGGATATGCAGTATTTT.

The chain carries TRBV12-3 or TRBV12-4 and TRBJ2-7; D gene uncertain. There are 12 residues in the CDR3. Trimming left V 2 bases short and J 5 bases short, with 7 bases between. In DNA, the CDR3 is TGTGCCAGCAGTTTAAGGGTCGACGAGCAGTACTTC. It yields the protein CASSLRVDEQYF.

As regards this clonotype: Since no conserved phenylalanine or tryptophan closes the CDR3, a read error is the likely cause. This chain links TRBV7-8 with TRBJ1-1; D unclear. This CDR3 comprises 16 residues. V was cut by 2 bases and J by 1 base, with 14 bases left in between. In germline, CDR1 is SGHVS, CDR2 FQNEAQ. The CDR3 nucleotides read TGTGCCAGCAGCTTAAATCCGGGCTCCGGGAACACTGAAGCTTTCCTT. Encoded protein: CASSLNPGSGNTEAFL.

The rearrangement joins TRBV29-1 to TRBJ1-1; the D is unclear. From germline, CDR1 is SQVTM and CDR2 ANQGSEA. CDR3 length: 13 amino acids. V lost 4 bases and J lost 1, with 10 bases in between. The CDR3 region has the DNA TGCAGCGTTGTGGGGAGAAGGAACACTGAAGCTTTCTTT. Amino acids: CSVVGRRNTEAFF.

This clonotype was recorded a few times. This chain connects TRBV7-2 to TRBJ2-1; TRBD2 might be the D (5 bases). The CDR3 has 13 residues. Germline V lookup: CDR1 SGHTA, CDR2 FQGNSA. Here the CDR3 DNA reads TGTGCTATGTCCCGGGAATCCTACAATGAGCAGTTCTTC. Protein product: CAMSRESYNEQFF. Looking up the rest from reference TRBV7-2 and TRBJ2-1 gives the full variable domain: GAGVSQSPSNKVTEKGKDVELRCDPISGHTALYWYRQSLGQGLEFLIYFQGNSAPDKSGLPSDRFSAERTGGSVSTLTIQRTQQEDSAVYLCAMSRESYNEQFFGPGTRLTVL.

The genes are TRBV7-8 and TRBJ2-7; D not resolved. The CDR3 spans 14 residues. Trimming stripped 6 bases from V and 2 bases from J, with 14 bases between. Germline V gene lookup returns CDR1 SGHVS and CDR2 FQNEAQ. The chain's CDR3 is CASSYGPTPYEQYF. In nucleotides, the CDR3 is TGTGCCAGCAGTTACGGGCCCACTCCCTACGAGCAGTACTTC.

The chain joins TRBV15 to TRBJ2-3, with D possibly matching TRBD1 (6 bases). V was shortened by 1 base and J by 0 bases, with 14 bases between the two germline ends. The germline V gene encodes CDR1 LNHNV and CDR2 YYDKDF (reference sequence). The CDR3 covers 17 residues. CDR3 nucleotide sequence: TGTGCCACCAGCAGAGGACAGGTATTAGCTAGCACAGATACGCAGTATTTT. Translating gives CATSRGQVLASTDTQYF.

This chain uses TRBV5-6 with TRBJ2-1; D not certain. V was clipped by 2 bases and J by 9 bases, with 6 bases between them. Looked up from germline, CDR1 is SGHDT and CDR2 is YYEEEE. CDR3 length: 11 residues. The CDR3, as DNA: TGTGCCAGCAGCTTTTTGGGTGAGCAGTTCTTC. Residues: CASSFLGEQFF.

In regard to this clonotype: Its ends do not fully match the called genes, so a read error is possible. V usage is TRBV15 and J usage is TRBJ2-1, with 10 bases matching TRBD1. The CDR3 length is 16 residues. In germline, CDR1 is LNHNV, CDR2 YYDKDF (reference sequence). The CDR3: CVTSRDLGQGLNEQFF. CDR3 DNA sequence: TGTGTCACCAGCAGAGACCTGGGACAGGGGTTGAATGAGCAGTTCTTC.

The chain's CDR3 is CASTTYPSGGIDTEAFF. The CDR3 bases are TGTGCCAGCACCACTTACCCCTCTGGGGGAATTGACACTGAAGCTTTCTTT. The rearrangement joins TRBV9 to TRBJ1-1; a possible D gene is TRBD1 (5 bases). Looked up from germline, CDR1 is SGDLS and CDR2 is YYNGEE. V was clipped by 6 bases and J by 3 bases, with 24 bases between them. CDR3 length: 17 amino acids.

This chain joins TRBV20-1 and TRBJ1-1, with D perhaps matching TRBD1 (5 bases). Germline V gives CDR1 DFQATT, CDR2 SNEGSKA (reference sequence). The CDR3 has 15 residues. The V and J ends lost 3 bases and 0 bases respectively, with 14 bases between them. CDR3 region: CSARWQGLMNTEAFF. Here the CDR3 DNA reads TGCAGTGCTAGGTGGCAGGGCCTCATGAACACTGAAGCTTTCTTT.

The chain joins TRBV11-2 to TRBJ2-7; D is tentatively TRBD1 or TRBD2 (5 bases each). The germline V gene has CDR1 SGHAT and CDR2 FQNNGV. Trimming removed 11 bases at V and 4 bases at J, with 18 bases between. This CDR3 has 13 residues. The CDR3 loop is CASWVTERYEQYF. DNA for the CDR3: TGTGCCTCCTGGGTGACAGAGCGGTACGAGCAGTACTTC. The full variable domain, rest sourced from reference TRBV11-2 and TRBJ2-7, is EAGVAQSPRYKIIEKRQSVAFWCNPISGHATLYWYQQILGQGPKLLIQFQNNGVVDDSQLPKDRFSAERLKGVDSTLKIQPAKLEDSAVYLCASWVTERYEQYFGPGTRLTVT.

The J gene is TRBJ2-1, the V gene TRBV2, with D possibly called TRBD1 or TRBD2 (5 bases each). The V end was cut by 9 bases, the J end by 5 bases, with 14 bases between. Looked up from germline, CDR1 is SNHLY and CDR2 is FYNNEI. This CDR3 has 13 amino acids. The CDR3 bases are TGTGCCAGGACGGGGCCGAGTAACAATGAGCAGTTCTTC. This encodes CARTGPSNNEQFF.

The chain is built from TRBV10-3 and TRBJ1-4; D may be TRBD1 (6 bases). V lost 2 bases, J lost 3 bases, and 13 bases lay in between. The CDR3 totals 16 residues. The germline gives CDR1 ENHRY, CDR2 SYGVKD. CDR3 region: CAISEARQAPNEKLFF. In DNA, the CDR3 is TGTGCCATCAGTGAGGCCCGACAGGCCCCTAATGAAAAACTGTTTTTT.

This clonotype occurred a few times. This chain uses TRBV7-8 with TRBJ2-7; 10 positions agree with TRBD2. Germline V gives CDR1 SGHVS, CDR2 FQNEAQ. CDR3 length: 18 residues. Trimming at V came to 2 bases and at J to 1 base, leaving 11 bases not matched to a gene. CDR3 residues: CASSLSTVGLARSYEQYF. The CDR3 bases are TGTGCCAGCAGCTTATCTACCGTGGGACTAGCGAGATCCTACGAGCAGTACTTC.

The CDR3 protein is CASSQGQGNQPQHF. The CDR3 DNA follows: TGTGCCAGCAGCCAGGGACAGGGCAATCAGCCCCAGCATTTT. The J gene is TRBJ1-5, the V gene TRBV7-9; the match to TRBD1 covers 8 bases. The CDR3 totals 14 residues. The V gene's germline CDR1 is SEHNR and CDR2 FQNEAQ (reference sequence). Trimming took 5 bases from V and 2 from J; bases not matched to a gene: 2.

The chain combines TRBV2 with TRBJ1-2; D is ambiguous. V lost 2 bases and J lost 3, with 16 bases in between. The CDR3 totals 16 residues. Germline V gene sequence: CDR1 SNHLY, CDR2 FYNNEI. The DNA for the CDR3 is TGTGCCAGCAGTGAAAAGGCGGTGGGAGGCGACTATGGCTACACCTTC. As protein: CASSEKAVGGDYGYTF.

The rearrangement links TRBV19 to TRBJ1-3; no firm D call. V gave up 7 bases and J gave up 0 bases, with 7 bases separating them. The germline V gene has CDR1 LNHDA and CDR2 SQIVND (reference sequence). The CDR3 has 13 residues. The CDR3 here is CASTVHSGNTIYF. In DNA form, the CDR3 reads TGTGCCAGTACCGTCCACTCTGGAAACACCATATATTTT.

The V gene is TRBV5-4, the J gene TRBJ2-1, with TRBD1 identical over 8 bases. From germline, CDR1 is SGHNT and CDR2 YYREEE (reference sequence). The junction had 6 bases not matched to a gene; V was cut back by 4 bases and J by 9 bases. The length of the CDR3 is 13 residues. In DNA, the CDR3 is TGTGCCAGCAGCAAGGACAGGGAGAGTGAGCAGTTCTTC. Protein sequence: CASSKDRESEQFF. Filled out from reference TRBV5-4 and TRBJ2-1, the complete variable domain reads ETGVTQSPTHLIKTRGQQVTLRCSSQSGHNTVSWYQQALGQGPQFIFQYYREEENGRGNFPPRFSGLQFPNYSSELNVNALELDDSALYLCASSKDRESEQFFGPGTRLTVL.

The chain is built from TRBV29-1 and TRBJ1-2; 7 nucleotides line up with TRBD1. The ends lost 6 bases at V and 0 bases at J; junction bases unmatched: 10. From germline, CDR1 is SQVTM and CDR2 ANQGSEA. This CDR3 spans 15 amino acids. The CDR3 nucleotides read TGCAGCGTAACACAGGGGTCCCATTCTAACTATGGCTACACCTTC. It encodes CSVTQGSHSNYGYTF.

This clonotype was recorded many times. The rearrangement uses TRBV5-1 and TRBJ2-3; unclear D gene. The CDR3 runs 14 residues. Germline loops: CDR1 SGHRS, CDR2 YFSETQ. The V end was cut by 0 bases, the J end by 1 base, with 6 bases between. The CDR3 DNA reads TGCGCCAGCAGCTTGGATAGAGGCACAGATACGCAGTATTTT. The encoded protein is CASSLDRGTDTQYF.

This clonotype has just one count. The CDR3 region has the DNA TGTGCCAGCAGCTTAGCCAGGAGAGGTGAGCAGTTCTTC. Its protein is CASSLARRGEQFF. The rearrangement joins TRBV7-9 to TRBJ2-1; D unclear. The CDR3 runs to 13 residues. CDR1 is SEHNR, CDR2 FQNEAQ, per germline (reference sequence). V shed 0 bases and J shed 9 bases, with 9 bases lying between them. Full variable domain (outside the CDR3, taken from reference TRBV7-9 and TRBJ2-1): DTGVSQNPRHKITKRGQNVTFRCDPISEHNRLYWYRQTLGQGPEFLTYFQNEAQLEKSRLLSDRFSAERPKGSFSTLEIQRTEQGDSAMYLCASSLARRGEQFFGPGTRLTVL.

The chain has TRBV10-3 and TRBJ2-1; 7 positions agree with TRBD2. Germline-derived CDR1 and CDR2 are ENHRY and SYGVKD. V lost 8 bases, J lost 6 bases, and 13 bases stayed unmatched. The CDR3 is 15 amino acids. This chain's CDR3 is CAIAMELAAANEQFF. The DNA of the CDR3 is TGTGCCATCGCCATGGAGCTAGCGGCCGCCAATGAGCAGTTCTTC.

The rearrangement joins TRBV7-2 to TRBJ1-2; TRBD1 agrees at 10 bases. Germline V lookup: CDR1 SGHTA, CDR2 FQGNSA. V lost 3 bases and J lost 6; bases outside the gene matches: 10. The CDR3 totals 16 residues. The CDR3 is CASSLRRQGANHGYTF. CDR3 DNA: TGTGCCAGCAGCTTGCGCCGACAGGGGGCGAATCATGGCTACACCTTC.

This clonotype was recorded many times. The gene calls are TRBV7-8 and TRBJ1-1, with D uncertain. Trimming removed 3 bases at V and 2 bases at J, with 7 bases between. The germline V gene encodes CDR1 SGHVS and CDR2 FQNEAQ. The CDR3 is 13 amino acids. DNA for the CDR3: TGTGCCAGCAGCTTGGTGGGAAACACTGAAGCTTTCTTT. It yields the protein CASSLVGNTEAFF.